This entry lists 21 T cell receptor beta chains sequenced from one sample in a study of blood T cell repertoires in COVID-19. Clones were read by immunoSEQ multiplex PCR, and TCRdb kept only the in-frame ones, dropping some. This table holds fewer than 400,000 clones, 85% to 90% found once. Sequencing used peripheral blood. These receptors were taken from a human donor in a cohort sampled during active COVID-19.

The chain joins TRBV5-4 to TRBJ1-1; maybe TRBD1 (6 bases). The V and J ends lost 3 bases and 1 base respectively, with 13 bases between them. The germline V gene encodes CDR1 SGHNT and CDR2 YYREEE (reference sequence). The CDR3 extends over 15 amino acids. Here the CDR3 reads CASSSMMTGNTEAFF. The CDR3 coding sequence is TGTGCCAGCAGCTCGATGATGACAGGGAACACTGAAGCTTTCTTT.

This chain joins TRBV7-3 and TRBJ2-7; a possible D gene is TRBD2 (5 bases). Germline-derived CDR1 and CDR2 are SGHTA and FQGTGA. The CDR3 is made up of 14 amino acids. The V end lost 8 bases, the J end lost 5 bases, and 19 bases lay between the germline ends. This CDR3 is CASASTGSEDEQYF. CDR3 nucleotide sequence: TGTGCCAGCGCTAGTACGGGATCCGAGGACGAGCAGTACTTC. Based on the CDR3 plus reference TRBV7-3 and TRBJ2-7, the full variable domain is GAGVSQTPSNKVTEKGKYVELRCDPISGHTALYWYRQSLGQGPEFLIYFQGTGAADDSGLPNDRFFAVRPEGSVSTLKIQRTERGDSAVYLCASASTGSEDEQYFGPGTRLTVT.

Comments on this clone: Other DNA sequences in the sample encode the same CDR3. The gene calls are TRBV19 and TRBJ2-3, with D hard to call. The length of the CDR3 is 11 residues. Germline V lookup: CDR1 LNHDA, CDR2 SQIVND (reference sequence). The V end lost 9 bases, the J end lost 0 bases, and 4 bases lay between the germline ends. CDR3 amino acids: CASTSTDTQYF. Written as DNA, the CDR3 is TGTGCCAGCACTAGCACAGATACGCAGTATTTT.

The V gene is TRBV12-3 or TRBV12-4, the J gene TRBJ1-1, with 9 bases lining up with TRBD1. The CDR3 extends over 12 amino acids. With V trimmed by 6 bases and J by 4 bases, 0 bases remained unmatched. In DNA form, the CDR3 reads TGTGCCAGCAGGGGACAGGGCACTGAAGCTTTCTTT. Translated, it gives CASRGQGTEAFF.

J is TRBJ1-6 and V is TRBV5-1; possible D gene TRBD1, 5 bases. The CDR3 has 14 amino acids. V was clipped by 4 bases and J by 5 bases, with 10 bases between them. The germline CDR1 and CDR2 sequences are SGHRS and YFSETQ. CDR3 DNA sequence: TGCGCCAGCAGCCCTGGGGCGGATAATTCACCCCTCCACTTT. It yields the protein CASSPGADNSPLHF.

The CDR3 DNA reads TGCGCCAGCAGCCCACGAATGACAGGGGGCATCTACGAGCAGTACTTC. This translates into CASSPRMTGGIYEQYF. The chain has TRBV5-1 and TRBJ2-7; 10 nucleotides match TRBD1. The V gene's germline CDR1 is SGHRS and CDR2 YFSETQ. The CDR3 length is 16 residues. The J segment lost 3 bases and the V segment lost 4 bases, leaving 10 bases of the junction unmatched.

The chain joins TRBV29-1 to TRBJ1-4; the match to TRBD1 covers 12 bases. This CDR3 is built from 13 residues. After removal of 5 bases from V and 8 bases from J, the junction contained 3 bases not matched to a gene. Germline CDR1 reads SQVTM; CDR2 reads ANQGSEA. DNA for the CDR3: TGCAGCGTTTTTGGGACAGGGGGCGAAAAACTGTTTTTT. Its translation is CSVFGTGGEKLFF.

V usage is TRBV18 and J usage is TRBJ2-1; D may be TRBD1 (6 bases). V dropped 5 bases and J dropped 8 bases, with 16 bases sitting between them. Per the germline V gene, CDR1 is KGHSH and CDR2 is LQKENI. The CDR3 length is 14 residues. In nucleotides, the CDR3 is TGTGCCAGCTCAAACCCCTCCAGGGGCCATGAGCAGTTCTTC. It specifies CASSNPSRGHEQFF.

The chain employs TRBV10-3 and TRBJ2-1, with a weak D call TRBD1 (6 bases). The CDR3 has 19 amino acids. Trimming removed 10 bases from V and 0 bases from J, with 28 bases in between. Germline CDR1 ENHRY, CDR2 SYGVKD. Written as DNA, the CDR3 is TGTGCCACCACTAGGGATCTGATGGGACACCCAAGCTCCTACAATGAGCAGTTCTTC. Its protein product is CATTRDLMGHPSSYNEQFF.

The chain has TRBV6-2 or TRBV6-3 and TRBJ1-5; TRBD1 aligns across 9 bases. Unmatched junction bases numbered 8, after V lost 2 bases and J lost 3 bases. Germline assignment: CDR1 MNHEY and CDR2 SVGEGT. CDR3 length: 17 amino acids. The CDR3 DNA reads TGTGCCAGCAGTTACCCCGGACAGGGGATAAACAATCAGCCCCAGCATTTT. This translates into CASSYPGQGINNQPQHF.

The CDR3 protein is CASSGSSGTSYNEQFF. The CDR3 nucleotides are TGTGCCAGCAGTGGCAGTAGCGGAACGTCTTACAATGAGCAGTTCTTC. The V call is TRBV25-1, the J call TRBJ2-1, with D possibly matching TRBD2 (6 bases). CDR1 is MGHDK, CDR2 SYGVNS, per germline. V dropped 4 bases and J dropped 4 bases, with 17 bases sitting between them. The CDR3 loop spans 16 amino acids.

This chain's CDR3 is CATSIRTGRFGFIGNTEAFF. The CDR3, as DNA: TGTGCCACCAGCATTAGGACAGGGAGATTTGGCTTTATAGGGAACACTGAAGCTTTCTTT. The chain uses TRBV15 and TRBJ1-1; 8 bases are a match to TRBD1. V trimming: 4 bases; J trimming: 1 base; junction bases outside the gene matches: 20. The CDR3 spans 20 residues. Per germline, CDR1 LNHNV and CDR2 YYDKDF (reference sequence).

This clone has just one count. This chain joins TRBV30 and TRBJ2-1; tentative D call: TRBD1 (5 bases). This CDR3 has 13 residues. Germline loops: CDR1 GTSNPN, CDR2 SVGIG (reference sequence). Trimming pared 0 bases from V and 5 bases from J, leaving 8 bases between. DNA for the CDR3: TGTGCCTGGAGTGTAGGGGTTCACAATGAGCAGTTCTTC. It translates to CAWSVGVHNEQFF.

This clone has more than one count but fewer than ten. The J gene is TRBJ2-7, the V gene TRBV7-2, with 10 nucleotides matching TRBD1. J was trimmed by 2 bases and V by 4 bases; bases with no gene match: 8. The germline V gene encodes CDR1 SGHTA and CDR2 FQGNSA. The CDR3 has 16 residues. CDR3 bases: TGTGCCAGCAGCTACCTCGGGACAGGGGCGGCCTACGAGCAGTACTTC. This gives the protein CASSYLGTGAAYEQYF.

As DNA, the CDR3 is TGTGCGGCAGGGATTTGGGAAAAACTGTTTTTT. Its protein is CAAGIWEKLFF. The rearrangement uses TRBV30 and TRBJ1-4; D possibly corresponds to TRBD1 (5 bases). Germline CDR1 and CDR2: GTSNPN and SVGIG (reference sequence). CDR3 length equals 11 residues. The whole variable domain, filled in from reference TRBV30 and TRBJ1-4, reads SQTIHQWPATLVQPVGSPLSLECTVEGTSNPNLYWYRQAAGRGLQLLFYSVGIGQISSEVPQNLSASRPQDRQFILSSKKLLLSDSGFYLCAAGIWEKLFFGSGTQLSVL.

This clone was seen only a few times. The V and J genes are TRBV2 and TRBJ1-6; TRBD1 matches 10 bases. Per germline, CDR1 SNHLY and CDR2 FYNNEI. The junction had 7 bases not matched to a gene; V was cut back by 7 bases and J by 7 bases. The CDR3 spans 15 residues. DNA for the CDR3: TGTGCCAGCACCCTACAGACAGGGGGCAATTCACCCCTCCACTTT. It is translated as CASTLQTGGNSPLHF.

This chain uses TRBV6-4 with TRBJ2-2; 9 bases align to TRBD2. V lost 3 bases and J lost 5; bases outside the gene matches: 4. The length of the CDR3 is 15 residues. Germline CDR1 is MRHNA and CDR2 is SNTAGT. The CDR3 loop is CASSEAGGQTGELFF. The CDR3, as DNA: TGTGCCAGCAGTGAAGCGGGGGGTCAGACCGGGGAGCTGTTTTTT.

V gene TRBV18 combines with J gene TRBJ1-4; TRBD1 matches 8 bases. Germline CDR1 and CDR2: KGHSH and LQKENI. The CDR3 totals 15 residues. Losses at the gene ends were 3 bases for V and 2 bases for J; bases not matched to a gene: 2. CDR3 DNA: TGTGCCAGCTCACCTGACAGGGGCACTAATGAAAAACTGTTTTTT. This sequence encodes CASSPDRGTNEKLFF.

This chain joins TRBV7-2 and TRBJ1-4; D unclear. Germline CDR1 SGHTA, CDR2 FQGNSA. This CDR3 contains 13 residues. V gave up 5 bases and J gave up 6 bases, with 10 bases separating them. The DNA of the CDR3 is TGTGCCAGCAGCCCGCCTGGAGATGAAAAACTGTTTTTT. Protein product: CASSPPGDEKLFF.

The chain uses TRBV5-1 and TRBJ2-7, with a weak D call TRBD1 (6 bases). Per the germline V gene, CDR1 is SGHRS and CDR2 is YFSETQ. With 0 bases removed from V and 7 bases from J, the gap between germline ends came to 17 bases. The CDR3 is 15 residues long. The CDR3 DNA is TGCGCCAGCAGCTTGGCTGCAGGGGACGGCCTGGAGCAGTACTTC. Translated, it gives CASSLAAGDGLEQYF.

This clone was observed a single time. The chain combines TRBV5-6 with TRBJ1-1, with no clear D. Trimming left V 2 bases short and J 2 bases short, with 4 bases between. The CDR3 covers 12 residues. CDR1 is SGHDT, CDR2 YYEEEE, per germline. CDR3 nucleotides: TGTGCCAGCAGCTTCAGAAACACTGAAGCTTTCTTT. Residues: CASSFRNTEAFF.